Below, 25 T cell receptor beta chains from the same sample are listed, as sequenced in a study of identical twins. One entry per CDR3 protein, called by TCRdb with MiXCR from the 5' RACE reads. The sample comprises some 690,000 distinct CDR3 sequences, 21% of which are singletons, and roughly 4% rests with the top ten. In addition, the sample was reused for a study of T cells expressing NK-cell markers.

The sample taken for sequencing was PBMCs. These receptors all stem from a woman younger than 30 in good health.

A few counts support this clonotype. V gene TRBV2 combines with J gene TRBJ1-6; maybe TRBD1 (6 bases). This CDR3 has 15 amino acids. V was pared by 5 bases and J by 5 bases, with 13 bases between. Germline lookup yields CDR1 SNHLY and CDR2 FYNNEI. CDR3 in amino acids: CASSIQQGNNSPLHF. CDR3 nucleotide sequence: TGTGCCAGCAGTATCCAACAGGGAAATAATTCACCCCTCCACTTT.

The rearrangement links TRBV12-3 or TRBV12-4 to TRBJ2-2; D is ambiguous. V was pared by 7 bases and J by 2 bases, with 5 bases between. The CDR3 loop spans 12 amino acids. The CDR3 sequence is CASNFNTGELFF. CDR3 nucleotides: TGTGCCAGCAATTTTAACACCGGGGAGCTGTTTTTT.

This clonotype was counted a few times. The chain employs TRBV20-1 and TRBJ2-7, with D perhaps matching TRBD1 (5 bases). CDR3 size: 13 residues. Germline assignment: CDR1 DFQATT and CDR2 SNEGSKA (reference sequence). Trimming cost V 0 bases and J 2 bases, with 8 bases left between them. The CDR3 here is CSARDRVPYEQYF. DNA of the CDR3: TGCAGTGCTAGAGACAGGGTGCCCTACGAGCAGTACTTC.

This chain uses TRBV11-2 with TRBJ1-1, with D unresolved. This CDR3 is 11 amino acids long. Trimming shortened V by 4 bases and J by 7 bases, and 7 bases separated the two germline ends. Germline V CDR1 and CDR2: SGHAT, FQNNGV. The CDR3 coding sequence is TGTGCCAGCAGCTCTCACGGTGAAGCTTTCTTT. Amino acids: CASSSHGEAFF.

This clonotype was recorded many times. The chain carries TRBV20-1 and TRBJ2-1; TRBD2 might be the D (5 bases). Trimming shortened V by 6 bases and J by 0 bases, and 12 bases separated the two germline ends. This CDR3 has 14 residues. Germline CDR1 is DFQATT and CDR2 is SNEGSKA (reference sequence). For the CDR3, the DNA is TGCAGTGCGAGACGGGGTACCTCCTACAATGAGCAGTTCTTC. Residues: CSARRGTSYNEQFF.

This chain connects TRBV7-3 to TRBJ2-7; D could derive from TRBD1 or TRBD2 (5 bases each). V was shortened by 1 base and J by 6 bases, with 10 bases between the two germline ends. This CDR3 has 13 amino acids. In germline, CDR1 is SGHTA, CDR2 FQGTGA. As DNA, the CDR3 is TGTGCCAGCAGCTTAATGGGGGTATCCGAGCAGTACTTC. Translating gives CASSLMGVSEQYF.

V gene TRBV18 combines with J gene TRBJ1-1; a possible D gene is TRBD1 (5 bases). This CDR3 contains 16 residues. Germline V lookup: CDR1 KGHSH, CDR2 LQKENI. V was trimmed by 3 bases and J by 1 base, leaving 15 bases between them. CDR3 region: CASSPLGITGNTEAFF. The CDR3 DNA reads TGTGCCAGCTCACCTCTCGGCATTACAGGGAACACTGAAGCTTTCTTT.

This chain links TRBV20-1 with TRBJ2-5; TRBD2 might be the D (5 bases). The CDR3 loop spans 16 amino acids. Trimming removed 6 bases at V and 2 bases at J, with 22 bases between. Per the germline V gene, CDR1 is DFQATT and CDR2 is SNEGSKA (reference sequence). This CDR3 is CSAAPVRRVEQETQYF. The DNA for the CDR3 is TGCAGTGCCGCCCCGGTGCGGCGGGTGGAGCAAGAGACCCAGTACTTC.

CDR3 amino acids: CASSIVGPSSYNEQFF. In DNA form, the CDR3 reads TGTGCCAGTAGTATAGTGGGGCCTAGCTCCTACAATGAGCAGTTCTTC. This chain links TRBV19 with TRBJ2-1, with a possible D match to TRBD1 (5 bases). The V gene lost 1 base and the J gene lost 0 bases, with 10 bases spanning the gap. Germline V gives CDR1 LNHDA, CDR2 SQIVND (reference sequence). The length of the CDR3 is 16 residues.

The V gene is TRBV7-2, the J gene TRBJ2-7; D may match TRBD1 or TRBD2 (5 bases each). V was cut by 1 base and J by 6 bases, with 13 bases left in between. Germline V gene data show CDR1 as SGHTA and CDR2 as FQGNSA. The CDR3 length is 14 residues. This CDR3 reads CASSLVGAGSEQYF. CDR3 coding DNA: TGTGCCAGCAGCTTAGTCGGGGCAGGGAGCGAGCAGTACTTC.

The chain combines TRBV29-1 with TRBJ2-7; TRBD2 is a possible D gene (5 bases). The V gene lost 4 bases and the J gene lost 2 bases, with 6 bases spanning the gap. The CDR3 totals 11 residues. CDR1 and CDR2 (germline): SQVTM, ANQGSEA. CDR3 residues: CSVGETYEQYF. The CDR3, as DNA: TGCAGCGTTGGGGAGACCTACGAGCAGTACTTC.

This clonotype came up many times. The V and J genes are TRBV20-1 and TRBJ2-1, with 7 bases lining up with TRBD2. Germline-derived CDR1 and CDR2 are DFQATT and SNEGSKA (reference sequence). The CDR3 is made up of 14 amino acids. The ends lost 6 bases at V and 5 bases at J; junction bases unmatched: 10. The CDR3 nucleotides read TGCAGTGCCTTAAGCGGGACTGAGCACAATGAGCAGTTCTTC. It is translated as CSALSGTEHNEQFF.

The chain combines TRBV19 with TRBJ2-1; D uncertain. The germline V and J ends were trimmed by 3 bases and 4 bases, with 7 bases remaining between them. Germline lookup yields CDR1 LNHDA and CDR2 SQIVND (reference sequence). The CDR3 is 13 amino acids. The CDR3 sequence is CASSMVGYNEQFF. The CDR3 DNA follows: TGTGCCAGTAGTATGGTGGGGTACAATGAGCAGTTCTTC. Full variable domain (missing parts from reference TRBV19 and TRBJ2-1): DGGITQSPKYLFRKEGQNVTLSCEQNLNHDAMYWYRQDPGQGLRLIYYSQIVNDFQKGDIAEGYSVSREKKESFPLTVTSAQKNPTAFYLCASSMVGYNEQFFGPGTRLTVL.

V gene TRBV20-1 combines with J gene TRBJ2-5; 9 nucleotides match TRBD1. Germline V gene sequence: CDR1 DFQATT, CDR2 SNEGSKA (reference sequence). This CDR3 is built from 15 residues. With 6 bases clipped from V and 5 bases from J, the junction kept 13 bases outside the gene matches. The CDR3 reads CSAVHHGTGMETQYF. Here the CDR3 DNA reads TGCAGTGCCGTTCACCACGGGACAGGGATGGAGACCCAGTACTTC.

This clonotype was observed many times. J is TRBJ2-2 and V is TRBV6-1; TRBD1 agrees at 8 bases. In germline, CDR1 is MNHNS, CDR2 SASEGT. CDR3 length equals 17 residues. J lost 2 bases, V lost 5 bases, and 10 bases had no gene match. Here the CDR3 reads CASSPTPGQGNTGELFF. The CDR3 nucleotides are TGTGCCAGCAGTCCAACACCTGGACAGGGTAACACCGGGGAGCTGTTTTTT.

There are a few counts of this clonotype. DNA of the CDR3: TGTGCCAGCAGCACCTCATGGGGGGGAGTTTTCTACGAGCAGTACTTC. The encoded protein is CASSTSWGGVFYEQYF. The V gene is TRBV7-2, the J gene TRBJ2-7; 7 bases agree with TRBD2. This CDR3 has 16 residues. Unmatched junction bases numbered 13, after V lost 5 bases and J lost 3 bases. From germline, CDR1 is SGHTA and CDR2 FQGNSA.

This clonotype was counted only a few times. This chain uses TRBV11-2 with TRBJ2-3, with D perhaps TRBD2 (5 bases). The CDR3 consists of 16 residues. The V gene's germline CDR1 is SGHAT and CDR2 FQNNGV. Trimming took 3 bases from V and 1 from J, leaving 14 bases between them. CDR3 residues: CASSFSLAPRTDTQYF. The DNA of the CDR3 is TGTGCCAGCAGCTTCTCCCTAGCTCCTCGCACAGATACGCAGTATTTT.

This clonotype was observed a handful of times. The chain combines TRBV27 with TRBJ2-5; 7 nucleotides line up with TRBD2. Germline V gene sequence: CDR1 MNHEY, CDR2 SMNVEV (reference sequence). Losses at the gene ends were 6 bases for V and 4 bases for J; bases not matched to a gene: 5. The length of the CDR3 is 13 residues. CDR3 amino acids: CASRRDYGETQYF. The CDR3 nucleotides are TGTGCCAGCAGACGGGACTACGGAGAGACCCAGTACTTC.

The chain couples TRBV7-9 to TRBJ2-7; D not certain. CDR3 length: 13 amino acids. The germline V gene encodes CDR1 SEHNR and CDR2 FQNEAQ (reference sequence). With 2 bases removed from V and 7 bases from J, the gap between germline ends came to 12 bases. This chain's CDR3 is CASSLTPAPEQYF. CDR3 in DNA: TGTGCCAGCAGCTTAACTCCCGCCCCAGAGCAGTACTTC.

This sequence joins TRBV7-9 and TRBJ1-2; unclear D gene. Trimming removed 6 bases at V and 2 bases at J, with 13 bases between. The germline CDR1 and CDR2 sequences are SEHNR and FQNEAQ (reference sequence). This CDR3 contains 14 residues. CDR3 protein: CASSPWALNYGYTF. CDR3 bases: TGTGCCAGCAGTCCCTGGGCCCTGAACTATGGCTACACCTTC.

V and J are TRBV7-9 and TRBJ2-1, with D possibly matching TRBD2 (7 bases). Trimming shortened V by 3 bases and J by 4 bases, and 13 bases separated the two germline ends. CDR1 is SEHNR, CDR2 FQNEAQ, per germline (reference sequence). The CDR3 is 15 residues long. The DNA for the CDR3 is TGTGCCAGCAGCTTCGGGGGGCCTGAATACAATGAGCAGTTCTTC. It specifies CASSFGGPEYNEQFF.

This clonotype was recorded a few times. This chain links TRBV7-3 with TRBJ2-1, with 12 nucleotides matching TRBD2. V lost 5 bases and J lost 12; bases outside the gene matches: 11. This CDR3 comprises 15 residues. Germline CDR1 SGHTA, CDR2 FQGTGA. DNA of the CDR3: TGTGCCAGCAGCCCCATCTCTAGCGGGGGGGCCCGGCAGTTCTTC. Encoded protein: CASSPISSGGARQFF.

This clonotype was recorded many times. The chain combines TRBV5-6 with TRBJ2-3, with TRBD1 as a possible D gene (6 bases). With 5 bases removed from V and 6 bases from J, the gap between germline ends came to 16 bases. CDR3 size: 14 residues. Per germline, CDR1 SGHDT and CDR2 YYEEEE. CDR3 amino acids: CASSVDRSLDTQYF. The CDR3 DNA is TGTGCCAGCAGTGTCGACAGGAGTTTGGATACGCAGTATTTT.

This CDR3 is CSARVGQTFYGYTF. In DNA form, the CDR3 reads TGCAGTGCTAGAGTGGGACAGACTTTCTATGGCTACACCTTC. The chain carries TRBV20-1 and TRBJ1-2; 7 bases are a match to TRBD1. With V trimmed by 1 base and J by 4 bases, 6 bases remained unmatched. The V gene's germline CDR1 is DFQATT and CDR2 SNEGSKA (reference sequence). This CDR3 is built from 14 residues.

This clonotype was seen just once. The chain uses TRBV6-1 and TRBJ2-7, with 9 bases identical to TRBD2. The length of the CDR3 is 14 residues. V was pared by 8 bases and J by 7 bases, with 12 bases of the junction left unmatched. Germline lookup yields CDR1 MNHNS and CDR2 SASEGT. DNA of the CDR3: TGTGCCAGCTTTGGCGGGGGGGCAGTGAGGGAGCAGTACTTC. The encoded protein is CASFGGGAVREQYF.